What follows is one T cell receptor (beta chain) and its context. The germline V gene has CDR1 SGHRS and CDR2 YFSETQ. V shed 4 bases and J shed 4 bases, with 22 bases lying between them. This CDR3 comprises 17 residues. This sample is drawn from a study of blood T cell repertoires in COVID-19. Study summary: T cells, B-cell-depleted T cells, or PBMCs provided the cDNA or gDNA that served as material.

Cohort 3 recovery required two negative PCRs, clearance, or symptom resolution. Sequencing used immunoSEQ multiplex PCR; TCRdb keeps in-frame clones, though not all of them. Of 300,000 or so clones detected, just over 85% appear once; the ten largest clones hold roughly 10%. The receptor's source is a woman between 18 and 29 years old who had recovered from COVID-19. The J gene is TRBJ2-3, the V gene TRBV5-1; D is perhaps TRBD2 (5 bases). Sequenced sample: PBMCs or T cells enriched from blood (not recorded which). Here the CDR3 DNA reads TGCGCCAGCAGCCCCCGTTTTTTCGGGGAGAGGGCAGATACGCAGTATTTT. Translated: CASSPRFFGERADTQYF.